The rows below give T cell receptor beta chains drawn from one sample of a study of blood T cell repertoires in COVID-19. Profiling relied on immunoSEQ multiplex PCR, and the TCRdb table lists in-frame clones only, not all of them. This sample has tens of thousands of clones, with around 81% found just once. Source material: peripheral blood. These receptors were obtained from a man in his forties or fifties with active COVID-19. The CDR3 runs from the conserved cysteine through the conserved F or W. Each record gives: V gene, D gene, J gene, CDR3 protein. The D gene is left open where the match is weak.

V: TRBV28
D: TRBD2
J: TRBJ2-7
CDR3: CASSSFRTSGSFADEQYF

V: TRBV4-2
D: TRBD2
J: TRBJ2-3
CDR3: CASSHWGGTDTQYF

V: TRBV19
D: TRBD2
J: TRBJ2-1
CDR3: CASSIEGSGRLNEQFF

V: TRBV2
D: -
J: TRBJ2-3
CDR3: CASSEWLLPSGRGTDTQYF

V: TRBV4-2
D: TRBD1
J: TRBJ2-7
CDR3: CASSQPGQGPYEQYF

V: TRBV12-3/TRBV12-4
D: -
J: TRBJ2-7
CDR3: CASSSTYEQYF

V: TRBV3-1/TRBV3-2
D: TRBD2
J: TRBJ2-1
CDR3: CASSLRLAGGPTQFF

V: TRBV29-1
D: -
J: TRBJ2-3
CDR3: CSVEKPITDTQYF

V: TRBV28
D: -
J: TRBJ2-7
CDR3: CASSPHIPQPGRNEQYF

V: TRBV4-1
D: TRBD1
J: TRBJ2-1
CDR3: CASLGQGYNEQFF

V: TRBV29-1
D: -
J: TRBJ2-5
CDR3: CSVVPYQETQYF

V: TRBV6-1
D: TRBD1
J: TRBJ1-4
CDR3: CASSEIEAGGEKLFF

V: TRBV18
D: -
J: TRBJ2-1
CDR3: CASSSYSGLGLDNEQFF

V: TRBV7-9
D: -
J: TRBJ2-1
CDR3: CASSHRDTIQNEQFF

V: TRBV5-1
D: TRBD2
J: TRBJ2-5
CDR3: CASSLQGLVGRETQYF

V: TRBV11-3
D: -
J: TRBJ2-2
CDR3: CASSLLAANTGELFF

V: TRBV7-2
D: -
J: TRBJ1-2
CDR3: CASSFSAVYGYTF

V: TRBV6-5
D: TRBD2
J: TRBJ2-5
CDR3: CASSYLSSGETQYF

V: TRBV4-3
D: -
J: TRBJ2-2
CDR3: CASSQRWSGELFF

V: TRBV27
D: TRBD2
J: TRBJ2-1
CDR3: CATSLLAGYNEQFF

V: TRBV6-5
D: TRBD2
J: TRBJ2-7
CDR3: CATAGGGTYEQYF

V: TRBV3-1/TRBV3-2
D: TRBD1
J: TRBJ2-7
CDR3: CASSQQGQGFREQYF

V: TRBV4-3
D: -
J: TRBJ2-1
CDR3: CASSQVGTSNNEQFF

V: TRBV5-1
D: -
J: TRBJ2-3
CDR3: CASSLVSASTDTQYF

V: TRBV7-9
D: TRBD1
J: TRBJ2-5
CDR3: CASSIWTGQETQYF

V: TRBV4-1
D: -
J: TRBJ2-7
CDR3: CASSQVPAGAYEQYF

V: TRBV18
D: TRBD2
J: TRBJ2-1
CDR3: CASSPRAGGSYNEQFF

V: TRBV4-2
D: TRBD2
J: TRBJ2-5
CDR3: CASSQGTSGETQYF

V: TRBV9
D: -
J: TRBJ1-4
CDR3: CASSDNRDVREKLFF

V: TRBV29-1
D: -
J: TRBJ2-2
CDR3: CSVDVGSNTGELFF

V: TRBV3-1/TRBV3-2
D: -
J: TRBJ2-7
CDR3: CASSQAGGPGGEQYF

V: TRBV5-4
D: -
J: TRBJ2-3
CDR3: CASSQRVTSTDTQYF

V: TRBV30
D: TRBD2
J: TRBJ2-1
CDR3: CAWRTSGKWNEQFF

V: TRBV24-1
D: TRBD2
J: TRBJ2-1
CDR3: CATSERTSGFF

V: TRBV5-4
D: TRBD1
J: TRBJ1-6
CDR3: CASSWTGYSPLHF

V: TRBV7-2
D: TRBD1
J: TRBJ2-2
CDR3: CASRQGSFVGTGELFF

V: TRBV23-1
D: -
J: TRBJ2-7
CDR3: CAETGSYEQYF

V: TRBV29-1
D: -
J: TRBJ2-3
CDR3: CSVGLPGTDTQYF

V: TRBV11-2
D: -
J: TRBJ2-1
CDR3: CASSLDQWGGPDEQFF

V: TRBV7-2
D: -
J: TRBJ1-5
CDR3: CASSLLPGGNQPQHF

V: TRBV10-3
D: TRBD1
J: TRBJ1-1
CDR3: CATAGGMNTEAFF

V: TRBV4-3
D: TRBD2
J: TRBJ2-7
CDR3: CASSQDWSSGGLDEQYF

V: TRBV9
D: TRBD2
J: TRBJ2-5
CDR3: CASSVSHPAGGQETQYF

V: TRBV11-1
D: -
J: TRBJ2-1
CDR3: CASSFQRVSDEQFF

V: TRBV28
D: -
J: TRBJ2-7
CDR3: CASTVGVPYEQYF

V: TRBV14
D: -
J: TRBJ2-5
CDR3: CASSQRLGDEETQYF

V: TRBV7-2
D: TRBD2
J: TRBJ2-7
CDR3: CASSIPGLADYEQYF

V: TRBV9
D: TRBD1
J: TRBJ1-1
CDR3: CASSVGNRGNTEAFF

V: TRBV28
D: TRBD2
J: TRBJ2-1
CDR3: CASSFKASGSRDKDEQFF

V: TRBV14
D: TRBD2
J: TRBJ2-1
CDR3: CASSPGLRSNEQFF

V: TRBV7-2
D: -
J: TRBJ2-7
CDR3: CASSSPPWADYEQYF

V: TRBV19
D: TRBD1
J: TRBJ1-1
CDR3: CATTDRGHTEAFF